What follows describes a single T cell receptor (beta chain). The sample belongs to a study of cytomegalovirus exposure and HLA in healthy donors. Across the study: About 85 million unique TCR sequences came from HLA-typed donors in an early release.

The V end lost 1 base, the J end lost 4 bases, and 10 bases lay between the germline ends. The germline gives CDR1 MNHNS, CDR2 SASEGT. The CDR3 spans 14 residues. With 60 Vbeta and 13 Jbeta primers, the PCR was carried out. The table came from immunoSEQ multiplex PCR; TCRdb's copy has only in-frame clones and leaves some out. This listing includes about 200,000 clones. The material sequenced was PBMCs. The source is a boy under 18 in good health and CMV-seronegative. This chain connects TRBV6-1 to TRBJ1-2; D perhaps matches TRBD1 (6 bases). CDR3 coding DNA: TGTGCCAGCAGTGAAGTTGCAGGGGCCTATGGCTACACCTTC. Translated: CASSEVAGAYGYTF.